This TCR beta chain was sequenced in a study of blood T cell repertoires in COVID-19. Sequenced by immunoSEQ multiplex PCR; TCRdb stores in-frame clones only, minus some. The sample carries tens of thousands of clones, 85% recorded once. The germline V and J ends were trimmed by 0 bases and 6 bases, with 10 bases remaining between them. Germline CDR1 reads SGHRS; CDR2 reads YFSETQ. CDR3 size: 15 residues. The chain joins TRBV5-1 to TRBJ1-6, with D perhaps matching TRBD1 (5 bases). The sequencing input was peripheral blood. This sequence was found in a man aged 45-60 years with acute or convalescent COVID-19. CDR3 sequence reads: CASSLDPGRNSPLHF. CDR3 DNA: TGCGCCAGCAGCTTGGACCCAGGGCGTAATTCACCCCTCCACTTT.